The clone carrying this TCR beta chain was detected only a few times. This sample is drawn from a study of response to subunit inactivated influenza vaccine. A single record per CDR3 protein comes from TCRdb applying MiXCR to the RT-PCR reads. The sample includes a few hundred thousand distinct CDR3 sequences, roughly 20% of them seen just once. The TCR comes from a man aged 45 to 70 who received an inactivated influenza vaccine. The sample consisted of PBMCs from blood, taken approximately 20 months after vaccination.

The CDR3: CAWSFHNGAEAFF. The CDR3 coding sequence is TGTGCCTGGAGTTTCCACAATGGGGCTGAAGCTTTCTTT. The chain recombines TRBV30 with TRBJ1-1; D ambiguous. The V and J ends lost 2 bases and 6 bases respectively, with 13 bases between them. Germline V gives CDR1 GTSNPN, CDR2 SVGIG (reference sequence). CDR3 length: 13 residues.